The source of this T cell receptor beta chain is a study of T cells in Graves' hyperthyroidism and ophthalmopathy (dated by TCRdb to the late 2010s). Describing the broader study: Peripheral blood was collected at initial diagnosis, before any treatment. TCR Vbeta CDR3 sequencing of fewer than 150 peripheral blood samples (roughly 43 ophthalmopathy, 75 hyperthyroidism and approximately 17 progressor patients) is reported in the paper. The roughly 100 discovery patients were divided at random into training and test sets in a 7:3 ratio. Prospective prediction of ophthalmopathy was tested in an independent validation cohort of approximately 19 hyperthyroidism patients and 17 patients who later progressed to ophthalmopathy. TCR V-J signatures able to tell the groups apart were searched for in a discovery cohort of 90 to 100 patients, of whom about 40 had Graves' ophthalmopathy and 57 had stable Graves' hyperthyroidism. After blood sampling, hyperthyroidism patients were treated with methimazole at a starting dose of 30 mg daily, and ophthalmopathy patients were treated with high-dose intravenous methylprednisolone. In addition, the study compared T-cell repertoires in thyroid tissue and in blood from six Graves' hyperthyroidism patients. General findings and caveats noted by the study authors: Most expanded thyroid clonotypes (frequency above 0.001) were also found in blood, which suggests that blood repertoires may mirror thyroid immune responses. During validation, the model predicted progression to ophthalmopathy a median of about 6.5 months ahead of onset, with more than 60% sensitivity and about 72% specificity. Ophthalmopathy was separated from stable hyperthyroidism by a 13 V-J signature model, with 85% to 90% sensitivity and 81% to 83% specificity obtained in cross-validation and 80%/75% obtained in testing. No statistical method was used to fix the sample size in advance, and group allocation was not hidden from the investigators.

Looking up the germline V gene (reference sequence) yields CDR1 LGHDT and CDR2 YNNKEL. Measured from the cysteine to the phenylalanine, the CDR3 is 16 residues long. Of all the DNA, just the CDR3 is kept, 48 bases in frame from base 1. The germline ends are 13 bases apart after V is trimmed by 1 base and J by 6 bases. There are many counts of this clonotype. Its recognized antigen is unknown. No quality values exist for individual bases; no much larger clone is one base distant. TCR beta CDR3 regions were amplified from RNA transcripts. The first round of RT-PCR for the TCR CDR3 was performed with the HTBI primer set and the Qiagen OneStep RT-PCR kit. Libraries were constructed in a second round of multiplex PCR, after which size selection and purification were carried out. Sequencing of the libraries was done on an Illumina HiSeq2000 using paired-end 100 bp reads. The original pipeline was this. SOAPnuke was used to process the raw data, with reads discarded if the reads contained adapters or uncalled bases, had a mean Phred below 15, or lacked an exact constant-primer or identifier match. High-quality paired reads were merged using COPE v1.2.5, and each unique nucleotide sequence was defined as a clonotype. Clonotypes were aligned to IMGT TRBV, TRBD and TRBJ reference segments using MiTCR v1.1. The analysis included only V-J combinations with a frequency above 0.0001, which together covered over 98% of the repertoires. A TCS score was defined as the ratio of F50 (clonal expansion) to E x V (chaos), with BLOSUM62-based TCRdist applied between CDR3 peptides within each V-J. Welch's t-statistics and random forest reduced fewer than 600 V-J features to 10 to 15, which were used in a naive Bayes classifier (R e1071). The public reads were quality trimmed at Q25 with fastp and then assembled into clones with MiXCR by TCRdb, keeping productive beta chains. For every CDR3 protein sequence, its rows merge into one entry that carries the most common genes and DNA. TCRdb, rather than the study authors, made the V and J calls. Recorded for this sample are a few hundred thousand distinct CDR3 sequences; about 16% of them occurred a single time. The top ten constitute roughly 20% of the sample.

In the ophthalmopathy patients, disease was moderately to severely active, with a Clinical Activity Score of 3 or more, a NOSPECS grade of 4 or more, and a duration of less than 3 months. Any patient with an uncontrolled infection, another autoimmune disease, pregnancy or lactation was excluded. Clinical symptoms, serum thyroxine and TRAb, thyroid ultrasound, and orbital computed tomography formed the basis for the diagnoses. PBMCs were isolated from roughly 10 ml of fresh peripheral blood by Ficoll-Paque density gradient centrifugation. Total RNA was extracted using Trizol reagent, and RNA quality was assessed on an Agilent 2100 Bioanalyzer.

The receptor's source is an older woman with Graves' ophthalmopathy. Rearrangement joined TRBV3-1 to TRBJ1-6; the D gene cannot be resolved reliably. The sequenced sample was blood. The base sequence is TGTGCCAGCAGCCAAGGAGTAGGCGCCGGTAATTCACCCCTCCACTTT. This is translated as CASSQGVGAGNSPLHF.